This T cell receptor (beta chain) was observed in a study of T cell responses to AZD1222 COVID-19 vaccine. The protocol was immunoSEQ multiplex PCR, while the TCRdb copy is restricted to in-frame clones and leaves out a portion. This table holds around 130,000 clones, approximately 85% found once. This clonotype originated in an adult in good health. This specimen consisted of peripheral blood, obtained on day 0 of AZD1222 vaccination.

The CDR3 bases are TGTGCCAGCAGCGTAGGGACAGGGAGAGAGACCCAGTACTTC. Its translation: CASSVGTGRETQYF. The J gene is TRBJ2-5, the V gene TRBV9, with 8 bases that match TRBD1. Trimming removed 0 bases from V and 4 bases from J; junction bases left unmatched: 2. This CDR3 has 14 residues. CDR1 and CDR2 from the germline V gene are SGDLS and YYNGEE.